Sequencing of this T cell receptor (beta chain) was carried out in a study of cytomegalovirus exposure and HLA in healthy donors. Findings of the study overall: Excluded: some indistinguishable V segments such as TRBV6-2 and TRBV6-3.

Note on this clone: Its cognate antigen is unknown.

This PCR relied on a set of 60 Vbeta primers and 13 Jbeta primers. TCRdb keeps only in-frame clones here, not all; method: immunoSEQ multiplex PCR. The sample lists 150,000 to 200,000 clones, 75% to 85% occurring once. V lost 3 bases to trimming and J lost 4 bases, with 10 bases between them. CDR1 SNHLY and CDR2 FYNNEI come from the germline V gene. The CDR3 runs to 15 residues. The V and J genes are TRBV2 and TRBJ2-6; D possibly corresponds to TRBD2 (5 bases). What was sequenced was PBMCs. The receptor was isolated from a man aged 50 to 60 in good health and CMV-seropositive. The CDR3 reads CASSERAPGANVLTF. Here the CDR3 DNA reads TGTGCCAGCAGTGAGAGGGCCCCCGGGGCCAACGTCCTGACTTTC.